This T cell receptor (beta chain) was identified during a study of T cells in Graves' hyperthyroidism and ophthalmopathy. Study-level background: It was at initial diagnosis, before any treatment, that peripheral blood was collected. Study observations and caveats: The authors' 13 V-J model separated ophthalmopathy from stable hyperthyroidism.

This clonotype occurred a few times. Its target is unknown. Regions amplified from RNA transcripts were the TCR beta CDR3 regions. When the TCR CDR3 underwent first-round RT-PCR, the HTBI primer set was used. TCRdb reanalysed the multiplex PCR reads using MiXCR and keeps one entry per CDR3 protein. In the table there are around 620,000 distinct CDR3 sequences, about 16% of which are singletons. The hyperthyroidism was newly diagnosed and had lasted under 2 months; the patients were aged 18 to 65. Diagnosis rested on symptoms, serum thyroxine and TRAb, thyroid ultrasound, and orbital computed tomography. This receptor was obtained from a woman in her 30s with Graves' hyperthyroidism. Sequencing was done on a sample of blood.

The CDR3 protein is CASSQQQGAYEQYF. The CDR3 bases are TGTGCCAGCAGCCAACAACAGGGGGCCTACGAGCAGTACTTC. The chain recombines TRBV14 with TRBJ2-7, with TRBD1 identical over 8 bases. CDR1 is SGHDN, CDR2 FVKESK, per germline. J gave up 2 bases and V 2 bases, and 2 bases lay outside the gene matches. The CDR3 sequence is 14 residues long.